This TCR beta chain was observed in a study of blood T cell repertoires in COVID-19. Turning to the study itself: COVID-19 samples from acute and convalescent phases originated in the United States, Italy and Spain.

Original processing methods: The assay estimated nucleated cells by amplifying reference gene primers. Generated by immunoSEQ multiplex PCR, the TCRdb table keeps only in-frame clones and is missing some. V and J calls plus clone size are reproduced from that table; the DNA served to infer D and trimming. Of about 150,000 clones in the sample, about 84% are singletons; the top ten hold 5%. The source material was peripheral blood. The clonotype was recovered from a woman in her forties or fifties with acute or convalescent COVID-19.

The CDR3 DNA follows: TGTGCCAGCCGAACAGGGCGCTCTGGGGCCAACGTCCTGACTTTC. Amino acid sequence: CASRTGRSGANVLTF. This rearrangement joins TRBV27 to TRBJ2-6, with D perhaps TRBD1 (6 bases). Between the trimmed V and J ends, which lost 8 bases and 0 bases, there was a span of 11 bases. In germline, CDR1 is MNHEY, CDR2 SMNVEV (reference sequence). The CDR3 has 15 residues.